The source of this TCR beta chain is a study of response to subunit inactivated influenza vaccine. In TCRdb, the RT-PCR reads were re-called with MiXCR into one record per CDR3 protein. The sample carries approximately 730,000 distinct CDR3 sequences, about 15% recorded once. V shed 1 base and J shed 8 bases, with 19 bases lying between them. The CDR3 sequence is 16 residues long. Germline CDR1 and CDR2: SGHTA and FQGNSA. General study findings and limits: A suggestion made by the authors is that each seasonal influenza vaccination recruits few new T cells.

This clonotype was found many times. What it recognizes is unknown. V usage is TRBV7-2 and J usage is TRBJ2-3; D might be TRBD2 (6 bases). The receptor comes from a man aged 45 to 65 who received an inactivated influenza vaccine. Sequenced here: PBMCs from blood, sampled 14 to 15 days before vaccination. The CDR3 DNA reads TGTGCCAGCAGCTTAGAGACCGGCTTTGGAGCGGGTACGCAGTATTTT. Its translation: CASSLETGFGAGTQYF.